This T cell receptor beta chain originates from a study of T-cell memory formation after mild COVID-19. Study findings and constraints: CD4+ bias marked clones expanding day 15 to 37, unlike balanced contracting clones. The authors did not confirm SARS-CoV-2 specificity of second-wave clones peaking day 37.

The germline CDR1 and CDR2 sequences are SNHLY and FYNNEI. V gave up 1 base and J gave up 6 bases; unmatched junction bases: 6. This CDR3 contains 15 residues. 5'RACE, which relied on constant-segment primers, yielded TCR alpha and TCR beta cDNA libraries carrying sample barcodes and UMIs. TCRdb itself ran the 5' RACE reads through MiXCR, one entry per CDR3 protein. Of tens of thousands of distinct CDR3 sequences listed, about 7.1% are singletons. In this sample, this clonotype turned up many times. The antigen is unknown. Material: PBMCs or a T cell subset sorted from them (not recorded which). The sequence came from a man between 18 and 35 years old who had mild COVID-19 (a few samples of this study predate the infection). Cell type and time point are not known. The chain has TRBV2 and TRBJ2-7; the match to TRBD2 covers 10 bases. The CDR3 spells CASSEDPAGGREQYF. In nucleotides, the CDR3 is TGTGCCAGCAGTGAAGACCCAGCGGGGGGGCGCGAGCAGTACTTC.